Below are 4 T cell receptor beta chains sequenced from a single sample in a study of technical replicates of blood from several donors. Using immunoSEQ multiplex PCR, the repertoire was profiled, and TCRdb retains in-frame clones only, with some absent. The table shows 98,000 or so clones, with roughly 96% occurring only once. The sequenced sample was T cells isolated from PBMCs. The receptor set was obtained from a human donor in good health.

The chain couples TRBV2 to TRBJ2-4, with TRBD2 as a possible D gene (6 bases). V was shortened by 6 bases and J by 0 bases, with 12 bases between the two germline ends. CDR3 size: 15 residues. Germline values: CDR1 SNHLY, CDR2 FYNNEI. CDR3 bases: TGTGCCAGCAGGCGGGACGGTCTAGCCAAAAACATTCAGTACTTC. This gives the protein CASRRDGLAKNIQYF.

J is TRBJ2-1 and V is TRBV11-2, with a tentative D call TRBD1 (5 bases). Germline V gives CDR1 SGHAT, CDR2 FQNNGV. The CDR3 has 14 residues. V was clipped by 8 bases and J by 0 bases, with 11 bases between them. The CDR3 sequence: CASRDQGSYNEQFF. In DNA form, the CDR3 reads TGTGCCAGCCGTGATCAGGGCTCCTACAATGAGCAGTTCTTC. Based on the CDR3 plus reference TRBV11-2 and TRBJ2-1, the full variable domain is EAGVAQSPRYKIIEKRQSVAFWCNPISGHATLYWYQQILGQGPKLLIQFQNNGVVDDSQLPKDRFSAERLKGVDSTLKIQPAKLEDSAVYLCASRDQGSYNEQFFGPGTRLTVL.

V gene TRBV11-2 combines with J gene TRBJ2-1, with a weak D call TRBD2 (6 bases). The CDR3 spans 15 residues. Germline V CDR1 and CDR2: SGHAT, FQNNGV. V lost 1 base and J 14 bases, leaving 21 bases between the germline ends. CDR3 DNA sequence: TGTGCCAGCAGCTTAGGGAGGGCCGAGGTTCGGGTGGAGTTCTTC. This encodes CASSLGRAEVRVEFF.

V and J are TRBV6-4 and TRBJ2-3; D gene ambiguous. V lost 6 bases, J lost 4 bases, and 11 bases lay in between. The CDR3 totals 13 residues. Germline CDR1 MRHNA, CDR2 SNTAGT. CDR3: CASSRSVPDTQYF. In DNA form, the CDR3 reads TGTGCCAGCAGCCGCTCAGTTCCAGATACGCAGTATTTT.